Detailed here is one T cell receptor beta chain. What it binds is not known. The PCR ran on 60 Vbeta and 13 Jbeta primers. This table comes from immunoSEQ multiplex PCR, and its TCRdb copy is limited to in-frame clones, with some not included. Of 200,000 to 250,000 clones detected, around 76% appear once; the ten largest clones hold over 5%. The entry originates in a study of cytomegalovirus exposure and HLA in healthy donors. General study results and limits: Most likely, a cluster of highly shared sequence variants arose as a sequencing artifact.

Trimming removed 8 bases from V and 4 bases from J; junction bases left unmatched: 10. The CDR3 runs 13 residues. Germline-derived CDR1 and CDR2 are GTSNPN and SVGIG (reference sequence). The sequence came from a middle-aged woman in good health and CMV-seropositive. This chain connects TRBV30 to TRBJ1-2; 7 positions match TRBD1. Material: PBMCs. DNA of the CDR3: TGTGCCCGGTCATTGACAGGGACCTATGGCTACACCTTC. This sequence encodes CARSLTGTYGYTF.